The 23 T cell receptor beta chains below all came from one sample that was sequenced in a study of OX40 agonist ivuxolimab in advanced cancers. Assay used: immunoSEQ multiplex PCR; TCRdb lists only in-frame clones, some missing. The table includes 56,000 or so clones, roughly 85% detected once. Sequencing used CD4+ or CD8+ T cells sorted from blood, obtained in a trial of the OX40 agonist ivuxolimab. The receptors come from an adult with an advanced solid tumor such as melanoma, head and neck, liver or kidney cancer.

This clone was detected a few times. V usage is TRBV6-7 and J usage is TRBJ2-5; TRBD2 agrees at 16 bases. TRBV6-7 is an open reading frame, and its role is uncertain. This CDR3 has 17 amino acids. Trimming at V came to 2 bases and at J to 5 bases, leaving 5 bases not matched to a gene. CDR3 protein: CASSYPGLAGGWETQYF. The CDR3 bases are TGTGCCAGCAGTTACCCGGGACTAGCGGGGGGGTGGGAGACCCAGTACTTC.

The chain joins TRBV19 to TRBJ1-5, with no clear D. The V and J ends lost 3 bases and 1 base respectively, with 13 bases between them. The CDR3 extends over 16 amino acids. The V gene's germline CDR1 is LNHDA and CDR2 SQIVND (reference sequence). CDR3 bases: TGTGCCAGTAGTATCACACCCCAAGGCAGCAATCAGCCCCAGCATTTT. Protein: CASSITPQGSNQPQHF.

The J gene is TRBJ1-1, the V gene TRBV6-1; D uncertain. This CDR3 is 14 amino acids long. V lost 4 bases, J lost 1 base, and 10 bases lay in between. The germline CDR1 and CDR2 sequences are MNHNS and SASEGT. CDR3 nucleotide sequence: TGTGCCAGCAGTGCAGAGGTCGCGAACACTGAAGCTTTCTTT. This encodes CASSAEVANTEAFF.

The chain's CDR3 is CASSLNRATGELFF. The CDR3 nucleotides are TGTGCCAGCAGCTTAAACCGGGCCACCGGGGAGCTGTTTTTT. The J gene is TRBJ2-2, the V gene TRBV7-8; D gene uncertain. Germline V lookup: CDR1 SGHVS, CDR2 FQNEAQ. V lost 2 bases to trimming and J lost 4 bases, with 8 bases between them. This CDR3 comprises 14 residues.

The gene calls are TRBV7-2 and TRBJ2-7; possibly TRBD1 for D (5 bases). The ends were cut back, 5 bases at V and 0 bases at J, with 17 bases in the middle. The germline CDR1 and CDR2 sequences are SGHTA and FQGNSA. The length of the CDR3 is 16 residues. The CDR3 bases are TGTGCCAGCAGCCCCGGTTATGGACACAGCTCCTACGAGCAGTACTTC. Amino acids: CASSPGYGHSSYEQYF.

The J gene is TRBJ2-1, the V gene TRBV5-8, with D possibly TRBD2 on 5 matching bases. The CDR3 extends over 14 amino acids. Per the germline V gene, CDR1 is SGHTS and CDR2 is YDEGEE. Trimming removed 2 bases from V and 10 bases from J, with 16 bases in between. CDR3 coding DNA: TGTGCCAGCAGCTTCGGGGTGATCGGCGGAGAGCAGTTCTTC. Translation gives CASSFGVIGGEQFF.

The rearrangement links TRBV27 to TRBJ1-5; D unclear. Germline CDR1 is MNHEY and CDR2 is SMNVEV (reference sequence). With 4 bases removed from V and 7 bases from J, the gap between germline ends came to 8 bases. The CDR3 totals 12 residues. In DNA, the CDR3 is TGTGCCAGCAGTTATCGAGGGCAGCCCCAGCATTTT. As protein: CASSYRGQPQHF.

J is TRBJ2-1 and V is TRBV29-1; 9 positions match TRBD1. This CDR3 is built from 14 residues. Unmatched junction bases numbered 7, after V lost 6 bases and J lost 4 bases. Germline-derived CDR1 and CDR2 are SQVTM and ANQGSEA. CDR3 nucleotides: TGCAGCGTAACCACAGGGGGCAGTTACAATGAGCAGTTCTTC. Translation: CSVTTGGSYNEQFF.

V and J are TRBV5-6 and TRBJ1-6; D not resolved. The CDR3 has 13 amino acids. Germline lookup yields CDR1 SGHDT and CDR2 YYEEEE. The germline V and J ends were trimmed by 2 bases and 4 bases, with 4 bases remaining between them. In nucleotides, the CDR3 is TGTGCCAGCAGCTTCAGTTATAATTCACCCCTCCACTTT. This sequence encodes CASSFSYNSPLHF.

The chain is built from TRBV6-1 and TRBJ1-5; TRBD1 aligns across 10 bases. Looked up from germline, CDR1 is MNHNS and CDR2 is SASEGT. The V and J ends lost 4 bases and 7 bases, in that order; junction bases with no gene match: 1. The CDR3 sequence is 13 residues long. The CDR3 sequence: CASSGDRGQPQHF. The DNA for the CDR3 is TGTGCCAGCAGTGGGGACAGGGGCCAGCCCCAGCATTTT.

V is TRBV5-1 and J is TRBJ1-3; 10 nucleotides line up with TRBD1. J lost 0 bases, V lost 4 bases, and 4 bases had no gene match. The CDR3 consists of 16 residues. The V gene's germline CDR1 is SGHRS and CDR2 YFSETQ. The CDR3 nucleotides read TGCGCCAGCAGCATGGGGGACAGGGGCTCTGGAAACACCATATATTTT. The encoded protein is CASSMGDRGSGNTIYF.

Of note for this clone: Mismatch with germline at one junction end may stem from a read error. V and J are TRBV7-7 and TRBJ2-3, with 8 bases identical to TRBD1. Germline CDR1 SSHAT, CDR2 FNYEAQ (reference sequence). CDR3 size: 15 residues. In DNA, the CDR3 is TGTGCTAGCAGCGAACAGGGGGGAGCAGCGGGTACGCAGTATTTT. This sequence encodes CASSEQGGAAGTQYF. Together with reference TRBV7-7 and TRBJ2-3, the CDR3 gives the full variable domain: GAGVSQSPRYKVTKRGQDVTLRCDPISSHATLYWYQQALGQGPEFLTYFNYEAQPDKSGLPSDRFSAERPEGSISTLTIQRTEQRDSAMYRCASSEQGGAAGTQYFGPGTRLTVL.

This sequence joins TRBV19 and TRBJ2-3; possible D gene TRBD1, 5 bases. The CDR3 runs 15 residues. V shed 3 bases and J shed 2 bases, with 12 bases lying between them. Per the germline V gene, CDR1 is LNHDA and CDR2 is SQIVND (reference sequence). The DNA for the CDR3 is TGTGCCAGTAGTATTGGGCAGGGCTTCACAGATACGCAGTATTTT. It codes for CASSIGQGFTDTQYF.

The rearrangement joins TRBV5-4 to TRBJ1-1; no reliable D call. Trimming took off 4 bases at V and 0 bases at J, with 7 bases between the two ends. The germline V gene has CDR1 SGHNT and CDR2 YYREEE (reference sequence). The CDR3 totals 13 residues. CDR3 sequence reads: CASSRGMNTEAFF. CDR3 DNA sequence: TGTGCCAGCAGCAGAGGTATGAACACTGAAGCTTTCTTT.

The V and J genes are TRBV2 and TRBJ2-2, with D possibly TRBD1 on 5 matching bases. Germline CDR1 reads SNHLY; CDR2 reads FYNNEI. The CDR3 runs 15 residues. The V end was cut by 7 bases, the J end by 0 bases, with 12 bases between. The DNA of the CDR3 is TGTGCCAGCACCGAAGGGGCTTCGAACACCGGGGAGCTGTTTTTT. Its translation is CASTEGASNTGELFF. Full variable domain (rest looked up from reference TRBV2 and TRBJ2-2): EPEVTQTPSHQVTQMGQEVILRCVPISNHLYFYWYRQILGQKVEFLVSFYNNEISEKSEIFDDQFSVERPDGSNFTLKIRSTKLEDSAMYFCASTEGASNTGELFFGEGSRLTVL.

J is TRBJ2-4 and V is TRBV6-5, with 8 bases lining up with TRBD2. In germline, CDR1 is MNHEY, CDR2 SVGAGI. The CDR3 covers 15 residues. The trim removed 8 bases at V and 6 bases at J, leaving 12 bases unmatched. The CDR3 region is CASSSGGPPANIQYF. The CDR3 DNA is TGTGCCAGCTCCTCGGGGGGGCCACCCGCAAACATTCAGTACTTC.

The chain combines TRBV2 with TRBJ2-7, with TRBD2 matching over 11 bases. CDR1 is SNHLY and CDR2 is FYNNEI in the germline V gene. V lost 5 bases and J lost 3; bases outside the gene matches: 9. This CDR3 is 16 amino acids long. CDR3 loop: CASSPRLAGNLYEQYF. DNA for the CDR3: TGTGCCAGCAGTCCAAGACTAGCGGGGAATCTCTACGAGCAGTACTTC.

The CDR3 sequence is CASRLTGGFGNTIYF. The CDR3 coding sequence is TGTGCAAGTCGCTTGACAGGGGGGTTTGGAAACACCATATATTTT. The chain joins TRBV12-2 to TRBJ1-3; the D call of TRBD1 is as the table states it, not checked on the DNA. TRBV12-2 counts as a pseudogene. CDR3 size: 15 residues.

This rearrangement joins TRBV7-9 to TRBJ1-4; D not certain. CDR3 size: 15 residues. Germline loops: CDR1 SEHNR, CDR2 FQNEAQ (reference sequence). Trimming took off 5 bases at V and 0 bases at J, with 10 bases between the two ends. The CDR3 is CASSDGPSTNEKLFF. The CDR3 DNA reads TGTGCCAGCAGCGACGGACCCTCAACTAATGAAAAACTGTTTTTT.

The chain has TRBV5-1 and TRBJ2-2, with 12 bases identical to TRBD2. J was trimmed by 7 bases and V by 1 base; bases with no gene match: 8. The CDR3 contains 17 residues. The germline gives CDR1 SGHRS, CDR2 YFSETQ. This CDR3 reads CASSLRLAGAVGGELFF. DNA of the CDR3: TGCGCCAGCAGCTTGAGACTAGCGGGGGCCGTGGGCGGGGAGCTGTTTTTT.

V gene TRBV19 combines with J gene TRBJ1-2, with TRBD1 matching over 11 bases. J gave up 3 bases and V 5 bases, and 2 bases lay outside the gene matches. The CDR3 covers 14 residues. Germline CDR1 and CDR2: LNHDA and SQIVND (reference sequence). CDR3 protein: CASSRDRGYYGYTF. The DNA for the CDR3 is TGTGCCAGTAGTCGGGACAGGGGGTACTATGGCTACACCTTC. Supplemented by reference TRBV19 and TRBJ1-2, the full variable domain reads DGGITQSPKYLFRKEGQNVTLSCEQNLNHDAMYWYRQDPGQGLRLIYYSQIVNDFQKGDIAEGYSVSREKKESFPLTVTSAQKNPTAFYLCASSRDRGYYGYTFGSGTRLTVV.

The genes are TRBV7-2 and TRBJ1-1, with D possibly matching TRBD1 (5 bases). Germline lookup yields CDR1 SGHTA and CDR2 FQGNSA. The V and J ends lost 5 bases and 11 bases respectively, with 15 bases between them. This CDR3 has 12 amino acids. This CDR3 is CASSVDRGRAFF. CDR3 in DNA: TGTGCCAGCAGCGTCGACAGAGGACGGGCTTTCTTT.

The chain links TRBV15 to TRBJ2-1, with 11 bases matching TRBD1. Looked up from germline, CDR1 is LNHNV and CDR2 is YYDKDF (reference sequence). Trimming at V came to 1 base and at J to 6 bases, leaving 8 bases not matched to a gene. The CDR3 is 17 amino acids. Here the CDR3 reads CATSRGVGQGARNEQFF. In DNA form, the CDR3 reads TGTGCCACCAGCAGAGGGGTCGGACAGGGGGCCCGCAATGAGCAGTTCTTC.